The T cell receptor (beta chain) under discussion was sequenced for a study of T-cell memory formation after mild COVID-19. Study context: TCR clusters were largely donor specific.

TCRdb processed the 5' RACE reads anew with MiXCR; each CDR3 protein has one entry. The sample holds around 410,000 distinct CDR3 sequences, around 22% seen once. The count of this clonotype is one. The antigen is unknown. Study outcomes and limitations: Clonal second-wave expansions that peaked on day 37 had unconfirmed SARS-CoV-2 specificity.

Sequencing was carried out using PBMCs or a T cell subset sorted from them (not recorded which). The clonotype was recovered from an adult woman who had mild COVID-19 (a few samples of this study predate the infection). Cell type and time point are not known.

The CDR3 region has the DNA TGTGCCAGCAGCGAGACTAGCGGGAGAGTTAATGAGCAGTTCTTC. Its protein product is CASSETSGRVNEQFF. V and J are TRBV9 and TRBJ2-1; 12 nucleotides match TRBD2. Germline V gene sequence: CDR1 SGDLS, CDR2 YYNGEE. This CDR3 has 15 amino acids. Trimming removed 3 bases from V and 7 bases from J; junction bases left unmatched: 5.